This T cell receptor (beta chain) emerged from a study of T cells after yellow fever vaccination. This clonotype was seen at least ten times. TCRdb itself ran the 5' RACE reads through MiXCR, one entry per CDR3 protein. The sample carries more than 90,000 distinct CDR3 sequences, about 7.2% recorded once. Per germline, CDR1 SGDLS and CDR2 YYNGEE. This CDR3 region has 13 residues. Between the trimmed V and J ends, which lost 0 bases and 7 bases, there was a span of 8 bases. J is TRBJ1-5 and V is TRBV9; D is undetermined. The clonotype originates from a man younger than 35 who received the YFV17D yellow fever vaccine. The sample in question was CD4+ T cells sorted from PBMCs, obtained approximately 40 days after the first yellow fever vaccination. In DNA form, the CDR3 reads TGTGCCAGCAGCGTAGGGTGGCAACAGCCCCAGCATTTT. This translates into CASSVGWQQPQHF.